Sequencing of this TCR beta chain was carried out in a study of blood T cell repertoires in COVID-19. In the study overall: Acute and convalescent COVID-19 samples came from the United States, Italy and Spain. T cells, B-cell-depleted T cells, or PBMCs provided the cDNA or gDNA that served as material.

Germline V lookup: CDR1 LGHDT, CDR2 YNNKEL (reference sequence). V lost 4 bases and J 2 bases, leaving 9 bases between the germline ends. This CDR3 has 14 amino acids. Participants reported their clinical history, and cohort assignment relied on those reports. TCRdb's copy holds only in-frame clones and misses some; the assay was immunoSEQ multiplex PCR. The repertoire holds 150,000 to 250,000 clones, with approximately 90% as singletons. The receptor's source is a woman in her thirties who had recovered from COVID-19. Sequencing was carried out using PBMCs or T cells enriched from blood (not recorded which). The rearrangement uses TRBV3-1 (or the pseudogene TRBV3-2) and TRBJ2-1; D is ambiguous. The CDR3 loop reads CASSLIDTYNEQFF. CDR3 nucleotide sequence: TGTGCCAGCAGCCTAATAGACACCTACAATGAGCAGTTCTTC.